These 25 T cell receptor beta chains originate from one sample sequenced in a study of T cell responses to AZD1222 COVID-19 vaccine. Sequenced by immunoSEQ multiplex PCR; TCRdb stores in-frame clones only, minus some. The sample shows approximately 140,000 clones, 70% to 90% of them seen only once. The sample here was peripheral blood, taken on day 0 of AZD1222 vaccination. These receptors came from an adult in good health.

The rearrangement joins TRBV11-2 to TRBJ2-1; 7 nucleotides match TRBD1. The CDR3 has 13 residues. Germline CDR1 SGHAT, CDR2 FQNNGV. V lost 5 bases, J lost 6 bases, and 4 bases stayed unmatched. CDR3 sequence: CASSANRGNEQFF. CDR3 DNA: TGTGCCAGCAGCGCCAACAGGGGCAATGAGCAGTTCTTC.

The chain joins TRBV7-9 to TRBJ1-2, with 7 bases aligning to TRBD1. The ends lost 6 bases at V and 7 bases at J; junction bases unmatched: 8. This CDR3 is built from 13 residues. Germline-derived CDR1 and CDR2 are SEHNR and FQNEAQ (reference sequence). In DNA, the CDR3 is TGTGCCAGCAGTTCTCCACAGGGGTTTGGCTACACCTTC. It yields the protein CASSSPQGFGYTF.

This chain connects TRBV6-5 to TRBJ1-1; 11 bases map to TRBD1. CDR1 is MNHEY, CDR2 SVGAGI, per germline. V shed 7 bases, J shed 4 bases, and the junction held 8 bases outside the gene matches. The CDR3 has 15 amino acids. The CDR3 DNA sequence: TGTGCCAGCACCTCAAGCGGGACAGGGGGCACTGAAGCTTTCTTT. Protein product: CASTSSGTGGTEAFF.

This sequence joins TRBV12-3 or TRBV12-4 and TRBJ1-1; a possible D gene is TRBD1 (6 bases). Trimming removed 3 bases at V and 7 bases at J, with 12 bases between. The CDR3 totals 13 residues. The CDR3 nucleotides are TGTGCCAGCAGTTTCGGGGGGCGGGATGAAGCTTTCTTT. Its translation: CASSFGGRDEAFF.

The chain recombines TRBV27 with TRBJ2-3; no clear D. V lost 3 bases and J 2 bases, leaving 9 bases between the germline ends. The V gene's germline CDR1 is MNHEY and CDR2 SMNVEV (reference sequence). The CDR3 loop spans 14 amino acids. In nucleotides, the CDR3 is TGTGCCAGCAGTTTTCGAACGTACACAGATACGCAGTATTTT. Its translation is CASSFRTYTDTQYF.

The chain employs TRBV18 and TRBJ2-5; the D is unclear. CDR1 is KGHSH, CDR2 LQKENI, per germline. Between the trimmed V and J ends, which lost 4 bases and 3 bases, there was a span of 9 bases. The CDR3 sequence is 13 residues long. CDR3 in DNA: TGTGCCAGCTCACTCGGCGAAAAAGAGACCCAGTACTTC. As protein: CASSLGEKETQYF.

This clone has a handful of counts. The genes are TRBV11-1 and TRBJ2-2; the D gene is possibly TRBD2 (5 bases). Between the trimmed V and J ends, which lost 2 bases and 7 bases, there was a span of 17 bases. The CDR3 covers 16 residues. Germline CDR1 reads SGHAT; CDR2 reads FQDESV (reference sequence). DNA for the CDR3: TGTGCCAGCAGCTTAAGTCTGGGAGTTGGGTACGGGGAGCTGTTTTTT. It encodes CASSLSLGVGYGELFF.

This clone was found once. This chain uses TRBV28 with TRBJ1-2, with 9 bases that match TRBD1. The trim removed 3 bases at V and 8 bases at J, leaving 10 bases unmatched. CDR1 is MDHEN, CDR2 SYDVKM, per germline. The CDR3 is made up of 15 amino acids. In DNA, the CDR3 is TGTGCCAGCAGTTTGGGGACAGGGCACACTCGGGGCTACACCTTC. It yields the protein CASSLGTGHTRGYTF.

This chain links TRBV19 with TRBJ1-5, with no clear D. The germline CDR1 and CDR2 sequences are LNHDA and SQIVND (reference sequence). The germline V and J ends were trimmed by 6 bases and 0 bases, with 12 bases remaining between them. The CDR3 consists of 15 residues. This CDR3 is CASRAASYSNQPQHF. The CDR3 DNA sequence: TGTGCCAGTAGGGCAGCATCGTATAGCAATCAGCCCCAGCATTTT.

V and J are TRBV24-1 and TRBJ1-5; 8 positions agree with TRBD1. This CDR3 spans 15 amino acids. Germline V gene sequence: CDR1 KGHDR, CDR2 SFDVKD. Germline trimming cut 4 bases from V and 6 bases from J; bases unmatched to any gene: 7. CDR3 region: CATSDDRGPGQPQHF. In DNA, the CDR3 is TGTGCCACCAGTGACGACAGGGGCCCGGGTCAGCCCCAGCATTTT.

The CDR3 is CATSDSPRQGGQFF. CDR3 bases: TGTGCCACCAGTGATTCTCCCCGACAGGGAGGGCAGTTCTTC. This chain joins TRBV24-1 and TRBJ2-1, with a tentative D call TRBD1 (7 bases). The germline gives CDR1 KGHDR, CDR2 SFDVKD. Trimming took off 2 bases at V and 12 bases at J, with 16 bases between the two ends. The CDR3 spans 14 residues.

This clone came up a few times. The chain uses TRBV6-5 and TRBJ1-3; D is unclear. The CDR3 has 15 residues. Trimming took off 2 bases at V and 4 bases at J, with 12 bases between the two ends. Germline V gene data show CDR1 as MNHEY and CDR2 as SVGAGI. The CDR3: CASSYGEDSGNTIYF. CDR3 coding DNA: TGTGCCAGCAGTTACGGGGAGGACTCCGGAAACACCATATATTTT.

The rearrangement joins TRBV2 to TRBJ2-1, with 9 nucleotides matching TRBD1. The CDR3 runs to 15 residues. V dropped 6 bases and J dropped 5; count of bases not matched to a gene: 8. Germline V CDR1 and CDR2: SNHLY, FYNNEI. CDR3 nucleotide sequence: TGTGCCAGCAGACCCGGGACAGGGCCGAACAATGAGCAGTTCTTC. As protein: CASRPGTGPNNEQFF.

The CDR3 sequence: CASRPSGVNEQFF. The CDR3 DNA follows: TGTGCCAGCAGGCCTAGCGGGGTCAATGAGCAGTTCTTC. The rearrangement links TRBV12-3 or TRBV12-4 to TRBJ2-1, with 9 nucleotides matching TRBD2. The CDR3 consists of 13 residues. J gave up 6 bases and V 6 bases, and 3 bases lay outside the gene matches.

The CDR3 protein is CASSPGGDEKLFF. CDR3 DNA sequence: TGTGCCAGCTCACCAGGGGGTGATGAAAAACTGTTTTTT. V and J are TRBV18 and TRBJ1-4, with D perhaps matching TRBD1 (5 bases). The ends were cut back, 2 bases at V and 6 bases at J, with 7 bases in the middle. The length of the CDR3 is 13 residues. The germline CDR1 and CDR2 sequences are KGHSH and LQKENI.

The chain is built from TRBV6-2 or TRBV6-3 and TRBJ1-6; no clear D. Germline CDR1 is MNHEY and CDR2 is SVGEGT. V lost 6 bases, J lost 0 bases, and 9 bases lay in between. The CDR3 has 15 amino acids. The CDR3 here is CASSQLDSYNSPLHF. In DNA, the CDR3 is TGTGCCAGCAGCCAGCTAGACTCCTATAATTCACCCCTCCACTTT.

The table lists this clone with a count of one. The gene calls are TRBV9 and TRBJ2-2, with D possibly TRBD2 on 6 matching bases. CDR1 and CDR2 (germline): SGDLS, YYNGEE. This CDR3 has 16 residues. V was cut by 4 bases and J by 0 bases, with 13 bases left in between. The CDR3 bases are TGTGCCAGCAGCTCCGGGACTTATTCGAACACCGGGGAGCTGTTTTTT. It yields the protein CASSSGTYSNTGELFF. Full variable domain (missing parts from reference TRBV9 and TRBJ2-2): DSGVTQTPKHLITATGQRVTLRCSPRSGDLSVYWYQQSLDQGLQFLIQYYNGEERAKGNILERFSAQQFPDLHSELNLSSLELGDSALYFCASSSGTYSNTGELFFGEGSRLTVL.

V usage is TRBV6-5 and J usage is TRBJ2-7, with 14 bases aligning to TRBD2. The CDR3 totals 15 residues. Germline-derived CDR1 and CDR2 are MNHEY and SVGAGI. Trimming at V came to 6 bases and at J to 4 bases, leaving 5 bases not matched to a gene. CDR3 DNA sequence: TGTGCCAGCAGACCCGGGACTAGCGGGGGTTACGAGCAGTACTTC. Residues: CASRPGTSGGYEQYF.

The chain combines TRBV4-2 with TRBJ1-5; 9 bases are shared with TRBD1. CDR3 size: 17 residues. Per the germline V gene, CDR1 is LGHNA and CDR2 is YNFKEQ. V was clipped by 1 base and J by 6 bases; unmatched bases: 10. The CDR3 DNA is TGTGCCAGCAGCCAAGTTGGTGGACAGGGGAGTTCTCAGCCCCAGCATTTT. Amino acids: CASSQVGGQGSSQPQHF.

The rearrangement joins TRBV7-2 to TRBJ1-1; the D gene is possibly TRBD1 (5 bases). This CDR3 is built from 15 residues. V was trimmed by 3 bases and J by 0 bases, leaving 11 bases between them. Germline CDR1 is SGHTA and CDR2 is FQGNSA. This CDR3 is CASSLEGRMNTEAFF. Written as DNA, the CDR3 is TGTGCCAGCAGCTTGGAGGGACGGATGAACACTGAAGCTTTCTTT.

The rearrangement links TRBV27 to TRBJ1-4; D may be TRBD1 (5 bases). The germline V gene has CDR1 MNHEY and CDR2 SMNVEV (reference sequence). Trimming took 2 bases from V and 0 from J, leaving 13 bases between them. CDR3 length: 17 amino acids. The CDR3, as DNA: TGTGCCAGCAGTTTAGTGTCAGGGAGGGCAACTAATGAAAAACTGTTTTTT. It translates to CASSLVSGRATNEKLFF. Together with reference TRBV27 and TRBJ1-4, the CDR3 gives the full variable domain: EAQVTQNPRYLITVTGKKLTVTCSQNMNHEYMSWYRQDPGLGLRQIYYSMNVEVTDKGDVPEGYKVSRKEKRNFPLILESPSPNQTSLYFCASSLVSGRATNEKLFFGSGTQLSVL.

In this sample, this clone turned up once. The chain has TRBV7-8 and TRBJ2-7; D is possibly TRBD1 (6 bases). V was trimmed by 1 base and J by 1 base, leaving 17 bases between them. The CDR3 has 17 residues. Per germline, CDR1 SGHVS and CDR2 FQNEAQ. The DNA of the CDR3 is TGTGCCAGCAGCTTAGGGCAAGTTACTCAGGGGTCCTACGAGCAGTACTTC. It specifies CASSLGQVTQGSYEQYF. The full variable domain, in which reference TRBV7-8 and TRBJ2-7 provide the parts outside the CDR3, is GAGVSQSPRYKVAKRGQDVALRCDPISGHVSLFWYQQALGQGPEFLTYFQNEAQLDKSGLPSDRFFAERPEGSVSTLKIQRTQQEDSAVYLCASSLGQVTQGSYEQYFGPGTRLTVT.

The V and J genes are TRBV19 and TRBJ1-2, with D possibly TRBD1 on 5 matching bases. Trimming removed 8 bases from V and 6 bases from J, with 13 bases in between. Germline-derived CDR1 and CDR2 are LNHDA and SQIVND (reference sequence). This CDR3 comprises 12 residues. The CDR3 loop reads CASQGWGNGYTF. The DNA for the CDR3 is TGTGCCAGTCAGGGATGGGGGAATGGCTACACCTTC.

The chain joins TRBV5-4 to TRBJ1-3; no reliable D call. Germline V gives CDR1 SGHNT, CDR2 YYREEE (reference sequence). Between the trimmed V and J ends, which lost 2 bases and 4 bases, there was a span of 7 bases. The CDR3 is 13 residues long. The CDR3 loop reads CASSFERGNTIYF. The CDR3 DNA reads TGTGCCAGCAGCTTTGAACGGGGAAACACCATATATTTT.

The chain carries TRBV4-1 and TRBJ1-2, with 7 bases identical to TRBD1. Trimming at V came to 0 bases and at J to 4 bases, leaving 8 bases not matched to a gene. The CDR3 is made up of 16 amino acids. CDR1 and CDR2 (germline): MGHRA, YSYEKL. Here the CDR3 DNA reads TGCGCCAGCAGCCAAGATCAGGGGGTTGGTGGCTATGGCTACACCTTC. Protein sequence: CASSQDQGVGGYGYTF.